This T cell receptor beta chain was sequenced during a study of naive and memory T cell subsets. Study results and limitations: Over 95% of naive TCR sequences appeared only once after error correction, unlike memory subsets.

An equimolar mix of two oligonucleotides served as the beta constant-region primer for TRBC1 and TRBC2. One entry per CDR3 protein, called by TCRdb with MiXCR from the UMI-ligation and nested PCR reads. Here the sample spans approximately 85,000 distinct CDR3 sequences, about 7% being singletons. This clonotype was seen ten or more times. Its specificity is not known. The sequenced material came from central memory CD4+ T cells from blood. The clonotype comes from a human donor in good health.

The CDR3: CSARSQGKRDGGELFF. The CDR3 DNA reads as TGCAGTGCTAGAAGTCAGGGGAAAAGGGATGGCGGGGAGCTGTTTTTT. This chain joins TRBV20-1 and TRBJ2-2; perhaps TRBD1 as D (6 bases). The germline CDR1 and CDR2 sequences are DFQATT and SNEGSKA (reference sequence). The CDR3 contains 16 residues. V was trimmed by 2 bases and J by 7 bases, leaving 20 bases between them.